This T cell receptor beta chain was sequenced for a study of CXCR3-negative and CXCR3-positive naive CD8 T cells. Study-wide results and caveats: Greater hydrophobicity was found in TRB CDR3s of CXCR3-positive naive cells than of CXCR3-negative naive cells.

The TRB cDNA libraries were prepared by 5' RACE with UMI labels. Following a re-call of the 5' RACE reads, TCRdb has one entry per CDR3 protein and lacks DNA. Its listing shows about 120,000 distinct CDR3 sequences. The CDR3 has 14 amino acids. Comments on this clonotype: What it binds is not known.

Sample: naive CXCR3+ CD8+ T cells from blood. Subset defined: CD45RO-CCR7+CD27+CD95- naive CD8+ T cells expressing CXCR3 (TNR3+). The V and J genes are TRBV12-3 or TRBV12-4 and TRBJ2-1. The TCR originated in a human donor in good health. Some clones in this sample may be carry-over from other donors' samples. This CDR3 is CASSLAPSYNEQFF.